These 13 T cell receptor beta chains originate from one sample sequenced in a study of T cells after posttransplantation cyclophosphamide. This table comes from immunoSEQ multiplex PCR, and its TCRdb copy is limited to in-frame clones, with some not included. Among 21,000 or so clones listed, 95% to 99% were seen once. Sequenced: naive CD8+ T cells sorted from PBMCs. The receptors originated from a man in his forties or fifties in good health, CMV-negative, and a related stem cell transplant donor.

The CDR3 protein is CASRLAGIYEQYF. Written as DNA, the CDR3 is TGTGCCAGTAGACTAGCGGGAATCTACGAGCAGTACTTC. This sequence joins TRBV28 and TRBJ2-7; 11 bases match TRBD2. Per germline, CDR1 MDHEN and CDR2 SYDVKM. The J segment lost 3 bases and the V segment lost 9 bases, leaving 4 bases of the junction unmatched. The CDR3 runs to 13 residues.

The J gene is TRBJ2-5, the V gene TRBV7-9, with 10 bases lining up with TRBD2. Germline CDR1 is SEHNR and CDR2 is FQNEAQ (reference sequence). V lost 8 bases and J lost 5; bases outside the gene matches: 11. CDR3 length: 15 residues. The CDR3 loop reads CASGQAGGPEETQYF. CDR3 in DNA: TGTGCCAGCGGACAAGCGGGAGGGCCGGAGGAGACCCAGTACTTC.

This clone was seen once. The J gene is TRBJ2-7, the V gene TRBV7-9, with TRBD1 matching over 7 bases. Looked up from germline, CDR1 is SEHNR and CDR2 is FQNEAQ (reference sequence). V trimming: 1 base; J trimming: 3 bases; junction bases outside the gene matches: 3. The CDR3 is 14 amino acids. The CDR3 here is CASSLEGQIYEQYF. The CDR3 DNA reads as TGTGCCAGCAGCTTAGAGGGACAGATCTACGAGCAGTACTTC. Supplemented by reference TRBV7-9 and TRBJ2-7, the full variable domain reads DTGVSQNPRHKITKRGQNVTFRCDPISEHNRLYWYRQTLGQGPEFLTYFQNEAQLEKSRLLSDRFSAERPKGSFSTLEIQRTEQGDSAMYLCASSLEGQIYEQYFGPGTRLTVT.

The V gene is TRBV7-9, the J gene TRBJ2-3, with 11 positions matching TRBD2. The CDR3 covers 14 residues. V shed 11 bases and J 3 bases; nucleotides not matched to a gene: 7. Germline V lookup: CDR1 SEHNR, CDR2 FQNEAQ (reference sequence). CDR3 region: CAGATSGITDTQYF. CDR3 nucleotide sequence: TGTGCCGGAGCGACTAGCGGGATTACAGATACGCAGTATTTT.

This chain connects TRBV2 to TRBJ1-2; the D gene is possibly TRBD1 (6 bases). CDR3 length equals 11 residues. Germline CDR1 SNHLY, CDR2 FYNNEI. Trimming pared 3 bases from V and 8 bases from J, leaving 7 bases between. Written as DNA, the CDR3 is TGTGCCAGCAGTGATACAGGGGGCTACACCTTC. Protein: CASSDTGGYTF.

This rearrangement joins TRBV6-5 to TRBJ2-7; a possible D gene is TRBD1 (5 bases). This CDR3 is 12 amino acids long. Germline assignment: CDR1 MNHEY and CDR2 SVGAGI. V gave up 10 bases and J gave up 5 bases, with 15 bases separating them. The CDR3, as DNA: TGTGCCACGGCAGTCAGGGCCCACGAGCAGTACTTC. It encodes CATAVRAHEQYF.

The chain has TRBV14 and TRBJ2-1; 11 nucleotides align to TRBD1. V trimming: 3 bases; J trimming: 6 bases; junction bases outside the gene matches: 7. CDR3 length equals 16 residues. Germline V lookup: CDR1 SGHDN, CDR2 FVKESK. CDR3 nucleotides: TGTGCCAGCAGCCAGGACAGGGGGCCGGCCTTCAATGAGCAGTTCTTC. Translated: CASSQDRGPAFNEQFF.

The rearrangement joins TRBV10-1 to TRBJ2-5; D is ambiguous. The V gene lost 5 bases and the J gene lost 3 bases, with 4 bases spanning the gap. Germline V gene data show CDR1 as WNHNN and CDR2 as SYGVQD (reference sequence). This CDR3 is built from 11 residues. The CDR3 reads CASSSEETQYF. The CDR3 nucleotides read TGCGCCAGCAGTTCAGAAGAGACCCAGTACTTC.

The chain links TRBV5-1 to TRBJ2-1; 10 bases line up with TRBD2. The CDR3 is 16 amino acids. Germline-derived CDR1 and CDR2 are SGHRS and YFSETQ. Losses at the gene ends were 2 bases for V and 7 bases for J; bases not matched to a gene: 9. CDR3 bases: TGCGCCAGCAGCTTCCCTTCAGCGGGAGGGTTGAATGAGCAGTTCTTC. This codes for CASSFPSAGGLNEQFF.

The count of this clone is one. This sequence joins TRBV27 and TRBJ2-2; TRBD1 matches at 10 bases. The CDR3 has 18 amino acids. Germline CDR1 and CDR2: MNHEY and SMNVEV (reference sequence). V lost 2 bases, J lost 7 bases, and 13 bases stayed unmatched. CDR3 in amino acids: CASSLVAVGQGYFGELFF. For the CDR3, the DNA is TGTGCCAGCAGTTTAGTAGCGGTGGGACAGGGGTATTTCGGGGAGCTGTTTTTT.

The chain links TRBV21-1 to TRBJ2-3; TRBD2, the table's D call, lacks a check against the DNA. TRBV21-1 is annotated as a pseudogene. The CDR3 consists of 17 residues. The CDR3: CASSTLGLSYITDTQYF. CDR3 DNA: TGTGCCAGCAGCACTCTGGGACTAAGTTACATCACAGATACGCAGTATTTT.

This clone has a single count. The CDR3 nucleotides read TGTGCCAGCAGTTTAACCGGGACAGTTATCAATCAGCCCCAGCATTTT. The encoded protein is CASSLTGTVINQPQHF. This sequence joins TRBV7-8 and TRBJ1-5, with 7 bases matching TRBD1. The CDR3 consists of 16 residues. The V gene end was trimmed by 6 bases and the J gene end by 3 bases; junction bases not matched to a gene: 11. CDR1 is SGHVS, CDR2 FQNEAQ, per germline.

The chain joins TRBV28 to TRBJ1-1; 9 bases are a match to TRBD1. V lost 5 bases, J lost 2 bases, and 9 bases stayed unmatched. This CDR3 has 16 amino acids. Germline V gene data show CDR1 as MDHEN and CDR2 as SYDVKM. CDR3 protein: CASSLPADRGNTEAFF. For the CDR3, the DNA is TGTGCCAGCAGTCTCCCCGCGGACAGGGGAAACACTGAAGCTTTCTTT.